This TCR beta chain was retrieved from a study of T cells in Graves' hyperthyroidism and ophthalmopathy. Notes on the study in general: Blood shared most expanded thyroid clonotypes above 0.001.

The source material, RNA transcripts, was used to amplify TCR beta CDR3 regions. The TCR CDR3 was amplified in a first-round RT-PCR using the HTBI primer set. TCRdb redid the calling of the multiplex PCR reads with MiXCR, one entry per CDR3 protein. The sample has more than 450,000 distinct CDR3 sequences; just under 20% are singletons. A word on this clonotype: Antigen specificity is unknown.

PBMCs came from 9 to 10 ml fresh peripheral blood. The V segment lost 8 bases and the J segment 6 bases; nucleotides outside the gene matches: 5. This CDR3 region has 13 residues. Germline assignment: CDR1 MNHEY and CDR2 SMNVEV (reference sequence). Sequencing used blood. This chain uses TRBV27 with TRBJ2-1; the match to TRBD2 covers 9 bases. The sequence was collected from a man aged 40-50 years with Graves' ophthalmopathy. The chain's CDR3 is CASGVLAGNEQFF. The CDR3 DNA is TGTGCCAGCGGGGTACTAGCGGGCAATGAGCAGTTCTTC.